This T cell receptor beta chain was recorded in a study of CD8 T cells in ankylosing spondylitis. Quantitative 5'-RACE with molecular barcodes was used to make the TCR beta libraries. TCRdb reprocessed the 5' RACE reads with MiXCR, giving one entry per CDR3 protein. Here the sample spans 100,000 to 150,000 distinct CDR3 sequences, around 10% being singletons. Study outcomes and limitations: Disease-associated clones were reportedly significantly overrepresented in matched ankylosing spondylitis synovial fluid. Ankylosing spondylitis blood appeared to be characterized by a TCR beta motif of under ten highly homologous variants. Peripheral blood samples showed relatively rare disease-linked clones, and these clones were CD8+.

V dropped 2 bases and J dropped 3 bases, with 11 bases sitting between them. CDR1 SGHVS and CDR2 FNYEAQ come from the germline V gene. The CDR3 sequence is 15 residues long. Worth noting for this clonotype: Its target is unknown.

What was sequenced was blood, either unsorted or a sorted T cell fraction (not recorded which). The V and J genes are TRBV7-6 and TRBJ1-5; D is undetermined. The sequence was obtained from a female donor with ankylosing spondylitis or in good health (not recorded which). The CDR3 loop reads CASSLNSRNNQPQHF. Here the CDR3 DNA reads TGTGCCAGCAGCTTAAATTCCAGAAACAATCAGCCCCAGCATTTT.